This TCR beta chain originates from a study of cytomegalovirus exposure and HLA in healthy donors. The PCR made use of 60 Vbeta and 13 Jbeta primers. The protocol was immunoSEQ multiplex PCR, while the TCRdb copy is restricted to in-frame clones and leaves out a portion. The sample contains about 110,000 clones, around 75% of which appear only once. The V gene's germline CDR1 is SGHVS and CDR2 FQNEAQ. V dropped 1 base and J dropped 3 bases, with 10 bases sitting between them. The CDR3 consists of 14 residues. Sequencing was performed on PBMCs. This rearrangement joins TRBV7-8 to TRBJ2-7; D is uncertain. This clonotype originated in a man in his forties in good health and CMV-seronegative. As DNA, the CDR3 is TGTGCCAGCAGCTTAGTTTGGTCTAGCTACGAGCAGTACTTC. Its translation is CASSLVWSSYEQYF. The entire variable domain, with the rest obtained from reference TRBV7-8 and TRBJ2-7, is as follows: GAGVSQSPRYKVAKRGQDVALRCDPISGHVSLFWYQQALGQGPEFLTYFQNEAQLDKSGLPSDRFFAERPEGSVSTLKIQRTQQEDSAVYLCASSLVWSSYEQYFGPGTRLTVT.